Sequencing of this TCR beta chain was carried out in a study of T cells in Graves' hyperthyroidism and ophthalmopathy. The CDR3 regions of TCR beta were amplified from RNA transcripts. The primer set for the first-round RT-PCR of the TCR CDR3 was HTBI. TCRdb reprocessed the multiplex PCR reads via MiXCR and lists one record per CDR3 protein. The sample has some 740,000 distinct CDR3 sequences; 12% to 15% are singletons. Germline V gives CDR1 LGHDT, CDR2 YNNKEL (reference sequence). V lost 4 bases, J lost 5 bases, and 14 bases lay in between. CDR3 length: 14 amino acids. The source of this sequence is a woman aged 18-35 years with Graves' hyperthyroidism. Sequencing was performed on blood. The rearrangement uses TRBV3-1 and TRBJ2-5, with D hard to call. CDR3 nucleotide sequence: TGTGCCAGCAGCCCGATGACTCGCAAGGAGACCCAGTACTTC. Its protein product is CASSPMTRKETQYF.